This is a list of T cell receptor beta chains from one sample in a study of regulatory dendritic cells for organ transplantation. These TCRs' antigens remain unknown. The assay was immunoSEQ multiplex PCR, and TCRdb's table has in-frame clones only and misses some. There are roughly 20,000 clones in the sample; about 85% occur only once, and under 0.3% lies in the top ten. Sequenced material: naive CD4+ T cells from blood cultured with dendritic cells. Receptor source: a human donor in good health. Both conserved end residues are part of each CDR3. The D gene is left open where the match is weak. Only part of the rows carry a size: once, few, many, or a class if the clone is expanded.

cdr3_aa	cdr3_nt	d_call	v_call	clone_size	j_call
CSVSGTGGLSNQPQHF	TGCAGCGTATCCGGGACAGGGGGCCTTAGCAATCAGCCCCAGCATTTT	TRBD1	TRBV29-1	-	TRBJ1-5
CASSGLGLAGSNEQFF	TGTGCCAGCAGCGGCCTGGGACTAGCGGGGTCAAATGAGCAGTTCTTC	TRBD2	TRBV4-2	-	TRBJ2-1
CASSLGQGQGRTGELFF	TGTGCCAGCAGCTTAGGGCAGGGACAGGGGAGGACCGGGGAGCTGTTTTTT	TRBD1	TRBV11-2	-	TRBJ2-2
CASSEHPQGMNEAFF	TGTGCCAGCAGCGAACACCCACAGGGAATGAATGAAGCTTTCTTT	-	TRBV5-6	-	TRBJ1-1
CASSLEGGRVGGYTF	TGTGCCAGCAGCTTAGAAGGGGGGAGAGTTGGTGGCTACACCTTC	-	TRBV7-9	-	TRBJ1-2
CASSHSGTRGNTEAFF	TGTGCCAGCAGCCACTCGGGGACCCGAGGGAACACTGAAGCTTTCTTT	-	TRBV7-2	-	TRBJ1-1
CASSDRIWEKLFF	TGTGCCAGCAGTGACCGAATTTGGGAAAAACTGTTTTTT	-	TRBV2	-	TRBJ1-4
CASSLAGLAGVRYNEQFF	TGTGCCAGCAGCTTAGCTGGGCTAGCGGGAGTTCGGTACAATGAGCAGTTCTTC	TRBD2	TRBV13	-	TRBJ2-1
CARRLETGELFF	TGTGCCAGACGACTAGAGACCGGGGAGCTGTTTTTT	-	TRBV21-1	-	TRBJ2-2
CASSIARNYGYTF	TGTGCCAGTAGTATTGCCAGAAACTATGGCTACACCTTC	-	TRBV19	-	TRBJ1-2
CASSPTGEIQETQYF	TGTGCTAGCAGCCCGACAGGAGAGATTCAAGAGACCCAGTACTTC	-	TRBV7-7	-	TRBJ2-5
CASSEARGRSTDTQYF	TGTGCCAGCAGCGAAGCTCGGGGGAGAAGCACAGATACGCAGTATTTT	-	TRBV9	-	TRBJ2-3
CASTQGGSPLEQYF	TGTGCCAGCACCCAGGGGGGTTCCCCTCTCGAGCAGTACTTC	-	TRBV28	-	TRBJ2-7
CSVLWGQETQYF	TGCAGCGTTTTATGGGGGCAAGAGACCCAGTACTTC	-	TRBV29-1	-	TRBJ2-5
CASSSHGATEAFF	TGTGCCAGCAGTTCCCACGGGGCAACTGAAGCTTTCTTT	-	TRBV27	once	TRBJ1-1
CASSLKGRGGNGYTF	TGTGCCAGCAGCTTGAAGGGCAGGGGTGGAAATGGCTACACCTTC	-	TRBV5-4	few	TRBJ1-2
CASSPRSRNTGELFF	TGTGCCAGCAGCCCCCGGAGCCGGAACACCGGGGAGCTGTTTTTT	-	TRBV11-3	once	TRBJ2-2
CASSPVSGGDGTF	TGTGCCAGCTCACCAGTTTCAGGGGGCGACGGCACCTTC	TRBD1	TRBV18	few	TRBJ1-2
CASSLVGGNSEAFF	TGTGCCAGCAGCTTAGTGGGGGGGAACTCTGAAGCTTTCTTT	-	TRBV7-9	-	TRBJ1-1
CASSPRSSSGSNEQFF	TGTGCCAGCAGCCCGAGGTCGTCTAGCGGGAGTAATGAGCAGTTCTTC	TRBD2	TRBV4-2	once	TRBJ2-1
CASSPSGSSYNEQFF	TGTGCTAGCAGCCCGAGCGGAAGCTCCTACAATGAGCAGTTCTTC	-	TRBV7-7	-	TRBJ2-1
CASSETWGQGASGYTF	TGTGCCAGCAGTGAAACCTGGGGACAGGGCGCCTCTGGCTACACCTTC	TRBD1	TRBV6-1	-	TRBJ1-2
CASSLVPDTQYF	TGTGCCAGCAGCTTAGTACCAGATACGCAGTATTTT	-	TRBV7-3	-	TRBJ2-3
CAITSTGRDTEAFF	TGTGCCATCACCTCGACAGGGCGGGACACTGAAGCTTTCTTT	TRBD1	TRBV10-3	few	TRBJ1-1
CASSQVGDRGQPQHF	TGTGCCAGCAGCCAGGTGGGGGACAGGGGTCAGCCCCAGCATTTT	TRBD1	TRBV7-8	-	TRBJ1-5
CASSSGTNTEAFF	TGTGCCAGCAGCTCCGGGACGAACACTGAAGCTTTCTTT	-	TRBV7-9	-	TRBJ1-1
CASSLLRYGYTF	TGTGCCAGCAGCTTATTGCGCTATGGCTACACCTTC	-	TRBV7-2	few	TRBJ1-2
CASTLGGLSYGYTF	TGTGCCAGCACCCTTGGGGGCCTAAGCTATGGCTACACCTTC	-	TRBV6-6	-	TRBJ1-2
CASRSLQTDQPQHF	TGTGCCAGTAGGAGTCTGCAGACTGATCAGCCCCAGCATTTT	-	TRBV19	-	TRBJ1-5
CASSLGGQLNTEAFF	TGTGCCAGCAGCTTGGGCGGACAGTTGAACACTGAAGCTTTCTTT	-	TRBV4-2	-	TRBJ1-1
CASSSGQGGQPQHF	TGTGCCAGCAGCTCCGGACAGGGAGGTCAGCCCCAGCATTTT	TRBD1	TRBV28	-	TRBJ1-5
CASSLRGGSPLHF	TGTGCCAGCAGCTTACGGGGGGGCTCACCCCTCCACTTT	-	TRBV5-8	-	TRBJ1-6
CASSLRTSGIYNEQFF	TGTGCCAGCAGCTTAAGGACTAGCGGGATATACAATGAGCAGTTCTTC	TRBD2	TRBV11-2	once	TRBJ2-1
CASSRDRGNTEAFF	TGTGCCAGCAGCCGGGACAGGGGAAACACTGAAGCTTTCTTT	TRBD1	TRBV4-2	-	TRBJ1-1
CASSERLASNPYNEQFF	TGTGCCAGCAGTGAAAGACTAGCCTCAAACCCCTACAATGAGCAGTTCTTC	TRBD2	TRBV6-1	once	TRBJ2-1
CASSYSFGTGGLAHEQYF	TGTGCCAGCAGCTACTCTTTTGGGACAGGAGGTTTGGCCCACGAGCAGTACTTC	TRBD1	TRBV5-8	-	TRBJ2-7
CASSLVPGQGPSYGYTF	TGTGCCAGCAGCTTGGTCCCGGGGCAGGGGCCTTCCTATGGCTACACCTTC	-	TRBV11-2	few	TRBJ1-2
CASSHPPGYIQYF	TGTGCCAGCAGCCACCCCCCGGGGTACATTCAGTACTTC	-	TRBV27	-	TRBJ2-4
CASSEWAGRAALHF	TGTGCCAGCAGTGAATGGGCAGGGAGAGCGGCCCTCCACTTT	-	TRBV6-1	-	TRBJ1-6
CASRGELQKQFF	TGTGCCAGCCGGGGGGAACTACAAAAGCAGTTCTTC	TRBD2	TRBV11-1	once	TRBJ2-1
CASPRASGGPNEQFF	TGTGCCAGCCCGAGGGCTAGCGGGGGCCCCAATGAGCAGTTCTTC	TRBD2	TRBV5-3	-	TRBJ2-1
CASSQVGTRQEQYF	TGTGCCAGCAGCCAAGTAGGGACTAGACAAGAGCAGTACTTC	TRBD2	TRBV4-2	-	TRBJ2-7
CASGVPYGYTF	TGTGCTAGTGGCGTACCTTATGGCTACACCTTC	-	TRBV12-5	-	TRBJ1-2
CASSYSIWGGELFF	TGTGCCAGCAGTTACTCGATCTGGGGCGGGGAGCTGTTTTTT	-	TRBV6-5	-	TRBJ2-2
CASSLSSNNEQFF	TGTGCCAGCAGCTTATCTAGCAATAATGAGCAGTTCTTC	-	TRBV11-2	-	TRBJ2-1
CASSRQGAKNIQYF	TGTGCCAGCAGTCGACAGGGGGCCAAAAACATTCAGTACTTC	TRBD1	TRBV6-6	-	TRBJ2-4